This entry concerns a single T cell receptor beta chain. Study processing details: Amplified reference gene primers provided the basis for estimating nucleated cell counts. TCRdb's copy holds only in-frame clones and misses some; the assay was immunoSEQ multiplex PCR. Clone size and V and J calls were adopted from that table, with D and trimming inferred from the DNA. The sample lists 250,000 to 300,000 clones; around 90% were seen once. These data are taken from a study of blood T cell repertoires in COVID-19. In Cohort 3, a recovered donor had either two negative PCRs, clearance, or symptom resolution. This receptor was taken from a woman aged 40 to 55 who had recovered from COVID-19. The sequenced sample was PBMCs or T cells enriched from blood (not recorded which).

In nucleotides, the CDR3 is TGCGCCAGCAGCCCCCGAATTAGCGGGGATTCCTACGAGCAGTACTTC. This encodes CASSPRISGDSYEQYF. J is TRBJ2-7 and V is TRBV5-1; TRBD2 matches at 8 bases. The J segment lost 1 base and the V segment lost 4 bases, leaving 10 bases of the junction unmatched. Germline CDR1 SGHRS, CDR2 YFSETQ. The CDR3 totals 16 residues.